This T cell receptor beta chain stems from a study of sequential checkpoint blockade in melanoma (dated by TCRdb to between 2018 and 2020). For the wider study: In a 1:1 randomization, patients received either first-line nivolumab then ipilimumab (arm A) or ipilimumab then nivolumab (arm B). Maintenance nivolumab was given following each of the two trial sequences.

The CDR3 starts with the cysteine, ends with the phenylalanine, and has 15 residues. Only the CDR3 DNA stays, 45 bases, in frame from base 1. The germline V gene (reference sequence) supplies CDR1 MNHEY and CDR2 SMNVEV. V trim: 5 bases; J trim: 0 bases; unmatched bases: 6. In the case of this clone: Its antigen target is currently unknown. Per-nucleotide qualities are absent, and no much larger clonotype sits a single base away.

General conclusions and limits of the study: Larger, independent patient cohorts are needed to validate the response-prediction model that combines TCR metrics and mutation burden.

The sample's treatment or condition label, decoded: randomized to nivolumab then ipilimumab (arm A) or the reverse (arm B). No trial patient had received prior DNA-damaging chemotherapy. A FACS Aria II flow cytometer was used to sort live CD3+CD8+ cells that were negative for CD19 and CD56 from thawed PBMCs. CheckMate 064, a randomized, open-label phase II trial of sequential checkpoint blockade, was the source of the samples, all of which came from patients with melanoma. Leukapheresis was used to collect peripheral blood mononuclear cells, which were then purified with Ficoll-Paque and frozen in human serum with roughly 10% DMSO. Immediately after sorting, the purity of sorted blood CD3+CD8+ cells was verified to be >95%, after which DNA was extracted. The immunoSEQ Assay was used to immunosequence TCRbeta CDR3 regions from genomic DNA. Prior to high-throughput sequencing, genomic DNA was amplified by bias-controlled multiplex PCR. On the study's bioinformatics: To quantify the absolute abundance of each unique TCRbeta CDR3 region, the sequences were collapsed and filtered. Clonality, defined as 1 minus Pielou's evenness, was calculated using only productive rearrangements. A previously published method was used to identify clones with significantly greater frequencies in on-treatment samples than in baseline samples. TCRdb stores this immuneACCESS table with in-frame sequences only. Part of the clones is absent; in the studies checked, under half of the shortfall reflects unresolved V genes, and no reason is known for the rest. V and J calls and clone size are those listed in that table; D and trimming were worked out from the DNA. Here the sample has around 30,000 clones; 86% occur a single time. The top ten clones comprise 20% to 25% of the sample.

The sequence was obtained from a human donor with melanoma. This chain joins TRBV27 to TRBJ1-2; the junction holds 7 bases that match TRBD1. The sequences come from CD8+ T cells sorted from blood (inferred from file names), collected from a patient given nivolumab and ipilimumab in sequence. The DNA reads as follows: TGTGCCAGCAGTCCGGGACAGTTAGCTAACTATGGCTACACCTTC. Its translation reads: CASSPGQLANYGYTF.